One T cell receptor beta chain is described in this entry. There is no known antigen for this receptor. The input lacks base qualities; no much larger clone sits a single base away. This sample was taken from a study of PD-1 blockade in classical Hodgkin lymphoma (dated by TCRdb to about 2020). In the study overall: Nivolumab dosing was 3 mg/kg intravenously every 2 weeks, continuing until either disease progression or unacceptable toxicity. The study used TCR beta sequencing and CyTOF to define a peripheral blood immune signature of response to PD-1 blockade in classical Hodgkin lymphoma.

The Qiagen DNeasy kit was used to extract genomic DNA both from unsorted PBMCs and from the negatively selected CD4+ and CD8+ fractions. Amplification of TCR beta CDR3 regions was done by immunoSEQ multiplex PCR with primers that anneal to V and J segments. A synthetic immune receptor repertoire was used to minimize amplification bias, and any remaining bias was removed computationally after sequencing. As for the authors' bioinformatics: Repertoire diversity was quantified as the Shannon entropy index using custom Python scripts. Unsorted, CD4+ and CD8+ repertoires were analyzed separately, except in combined analyses where CD4+ and CD8+ sequences were merged in silico. A clone was considered expanded if an increase in frequency of at least 2-fold after treatment relative to C1D1 was found, and a pseudocount of 0.5 was applied to clones undetected at baseline. Clones with 0 or 1 copy at C1D1 were classified as singleton clones, and clones with 2 or more copies were classified as non-singleton clones. Clones expanded in unsorted samples were annotated as CD4+, CD8+ or unknown by matching protein sequences in sorted samples from the same patient. Wilcoxon tests were applied to paired samples to test diversity changes from C1D1 to C4D1. This immuneACCESS table, as held by TCRdb, lists in-frame sequences with V and J called but not all clones. Of the missing ones, under half trace to an unresolved V gene in checked studies; the others have no known cause. V and J calls and clone size follow that table, whereas D and trimming were derived from the DNA. The sample records around 20,000 clones, roughly 80% of which are singletons. The ten top clones hold about a quarter of the sample.

The sample's time point label, in plain terms: cycle 1 day 1 (C1D1), immediately before nivolumab initiation. All trial patients had relapsed after autologous stem cell transplantation, with cohorts A, B and C differing in prior brentuximab vedotin exposure. The trial cohort was composed of some 57 patients with relapsed/refractory classical Hodgkin lymphoma, for whom complete response, partial response or progressive disease was recorded as best overall response. Trial patients were treated with single-agent nivolumab in the multi-cohort phase II CheckMate 205 trial. An independent review committee assessed best overall response by applying the 2007 International Working Group response criteria. Trial PBMCs were collected just before the start of nivolumab (C1D1) and during therapy at cycle 2 day 1 and cycle 4 day 1. Peripheral blood was collected in 8 mL Vacutainer Cell Preparation Tubes, from which PBMCs were isolated by centrifugation and then cryopreserved.

The CDR3 numbers 13 residues from cysteine through phenylalanine. The DNA shown is the 39-base CDR3, in frame from base 1. From a lookup of the germline V gene, CDR1 and CDR2 are SGHDT and YYEEEE. V has 7 bases trimmed and J has 7 bases trimmed; junction bases matching no gene number 7. Overall study outcomes, separate from this receptor: The study covered only a single clinical trial cohort, and the causes of the repertoire differences, possibly disease activity or prior therapy, were still not defined. A significant rise by C4D1 was seen in CD4+ but not CD8+ TCR diversity (p=0.0027 vs p=0.16), with the rise being most apparent in complete responders (p=0.02). Diversity was lower in patients who began nivolumab less than 1 year after ASCT, so these patients were left out of later analyses to avoid confounding by immune reconstitution. Newly diagnosed patients were reported to have lower baseline TCR diversity than healthy donors, and relapsed/refractory patients were reported to have lower baseline TCR diversity still. Among trial patients, those achieving complete response had baseline diversity similar to that of newly diagnosed patients, while diversity was significantly lower in partial responders and progressors.

The sequence derives from a human donor with classical Hodgkin lymphoma. The input for sequencing was peripheral blood mononuclear cells (PBMCs), taken at baseline. This chain is built from TRBV5-6 and TRBJ2-1; 8 of the junction bases match TRBD2. In nucleotide form, the sequence is TGTGCCAGCGCACGGGGGGGGCGGAATGAGCAGTTCTTC. The resulting protein is CASARGGRNEQFF. When the CDR3 is completed using the reference TRBV5-6 and TRBJ2-1 genes on either side, the full variable domain is DAGVTQSPTHLIKTRGQQVTLRCSPKSGHDTVSWYQQALGQGPQFIFQYYEEEERQRGNFPDRFSGHQFPNYSSELNVNALLLGDSALYLCASARGGRNEQFFGPGTRLTVL.